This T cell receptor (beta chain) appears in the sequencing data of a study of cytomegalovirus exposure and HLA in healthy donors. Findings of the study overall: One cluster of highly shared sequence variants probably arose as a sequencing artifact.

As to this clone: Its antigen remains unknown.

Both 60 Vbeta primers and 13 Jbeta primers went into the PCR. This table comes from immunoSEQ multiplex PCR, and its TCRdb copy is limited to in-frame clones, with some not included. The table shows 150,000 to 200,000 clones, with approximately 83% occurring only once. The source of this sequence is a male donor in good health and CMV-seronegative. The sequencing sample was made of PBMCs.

CDR3 DNA sequence: TGTGCCAGCAACGACAGGGCGGCCTCACCCCTCCACTTT. Its protein is CASNDRAASPLHF. The chain has TRBV28 and TRBJ1-6; 7 nucleotides match TRBD1. Germline loops: CDR1 MDHEN, CDR2 SYDVKM. Trimming took 7 bases from V and 10 from J; bases not matched to a gene: 7. CDR3 length: 13 residues.